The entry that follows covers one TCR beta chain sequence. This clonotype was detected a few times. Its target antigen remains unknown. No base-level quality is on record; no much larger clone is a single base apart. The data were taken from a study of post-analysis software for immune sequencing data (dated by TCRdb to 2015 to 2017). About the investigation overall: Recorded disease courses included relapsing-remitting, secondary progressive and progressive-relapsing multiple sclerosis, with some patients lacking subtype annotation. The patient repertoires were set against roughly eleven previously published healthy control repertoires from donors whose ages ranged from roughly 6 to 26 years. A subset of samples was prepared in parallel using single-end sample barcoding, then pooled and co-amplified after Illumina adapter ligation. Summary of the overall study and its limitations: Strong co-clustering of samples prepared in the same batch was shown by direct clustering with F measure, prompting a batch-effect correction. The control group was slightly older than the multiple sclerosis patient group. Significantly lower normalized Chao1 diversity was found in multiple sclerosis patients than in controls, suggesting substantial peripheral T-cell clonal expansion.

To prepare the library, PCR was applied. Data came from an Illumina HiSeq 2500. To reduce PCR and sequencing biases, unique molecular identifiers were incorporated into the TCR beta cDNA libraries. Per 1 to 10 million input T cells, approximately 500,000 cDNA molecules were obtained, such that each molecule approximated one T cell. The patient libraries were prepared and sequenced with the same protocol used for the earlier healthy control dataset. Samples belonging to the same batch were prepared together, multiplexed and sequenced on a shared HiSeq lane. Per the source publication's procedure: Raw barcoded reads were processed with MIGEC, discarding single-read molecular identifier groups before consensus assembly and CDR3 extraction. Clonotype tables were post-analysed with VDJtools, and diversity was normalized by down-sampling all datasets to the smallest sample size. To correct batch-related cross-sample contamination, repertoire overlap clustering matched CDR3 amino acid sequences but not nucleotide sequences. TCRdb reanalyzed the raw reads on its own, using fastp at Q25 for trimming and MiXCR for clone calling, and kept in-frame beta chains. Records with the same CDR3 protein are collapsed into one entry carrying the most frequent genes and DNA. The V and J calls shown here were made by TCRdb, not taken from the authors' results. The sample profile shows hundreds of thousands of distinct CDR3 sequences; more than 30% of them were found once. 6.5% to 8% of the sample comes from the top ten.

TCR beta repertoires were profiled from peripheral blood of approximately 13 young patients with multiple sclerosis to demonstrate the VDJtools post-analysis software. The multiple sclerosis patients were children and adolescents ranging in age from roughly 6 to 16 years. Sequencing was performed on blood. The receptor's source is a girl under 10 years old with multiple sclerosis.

The DNA sequence is given as TGCGCCAGCAGCCAAACCATGACAGTGAGCACCTACGAGCAGTACTTC. It specifies CASSQTMTVSTYEQYF. The receptor chain draws on TRBV4-3 and TRBJ2-7; a weak D assignment points to TRBD1 (5 bases agree). Inclusive of the bounding cysteine and phenylalanine, the CDR3 is 16 residues long. The DNA shown is the 48-base CDR3, in frame from base 1. The germline V gene supplies CDR1 LGHNA and CDR2 YSLEER. V gives up 2 bases and J gives up 2 bases, and the segment between their germline ends measures 16 bases.